This T cell receptor beta chain came from a study of breast tumors, draining lymph nodes, adjacent tissues. Findings of the study overall: Data fit most tumor T cells coming from lymph node, expanding in tumor. Tumor and nontumor repertoires were significantly more similar in luminal-like than in basal-like breast cancer. Compared with lymph nodes, tumors were less diverse; compared with nontumor tissue, more. Tumor T cell lymph node origin was a supported hypothesis, not proven.

Remarks on this clonotype: The antigen is undetermined.

Breast cancer patients provided tissue from their axillary draining lymph nodes. TCRdb reprocessed the multiplex PCR reads via MiXCR and lists one record per CDR3 protein. The sample lists about 180,000 distinct CDR3 sequences, roughly a third occurring once. The ends were cut back, 6 bases at V and 2 bases at J, with 14 bases in the middle. CDR3 size: 14 residues. The rearrangement joins TRBV12-3 or TRBV12-4 to TRBJ2-7; either TRBD1 or TRBD2 may supply D (5 bases each). Sequencing was done on a sample of axillary lymph node tissue. The source is a female donor with breast cancer. Some clones in this sample may be carry-over from other donors' samples. The CDR3 protein is CASRTGAGTYEQYF. The CDR3 DNA sequence: TGTGCCAGCAGAACCGGGGCAGGGACCTACGAGCAGTACTTC.